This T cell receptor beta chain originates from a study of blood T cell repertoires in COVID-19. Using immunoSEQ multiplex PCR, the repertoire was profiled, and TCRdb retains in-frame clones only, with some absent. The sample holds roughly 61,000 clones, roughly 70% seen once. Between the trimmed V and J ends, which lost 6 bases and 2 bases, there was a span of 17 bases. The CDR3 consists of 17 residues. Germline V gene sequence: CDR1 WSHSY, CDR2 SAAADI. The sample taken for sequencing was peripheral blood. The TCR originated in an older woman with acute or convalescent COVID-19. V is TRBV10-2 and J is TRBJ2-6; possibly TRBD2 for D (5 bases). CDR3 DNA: TGCGCCAGCAGGACCTTCTCCGGGGTGGCTGGGGCCAACGTCCTGACTTTC. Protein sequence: CASRTFSGVAGANVLTF.